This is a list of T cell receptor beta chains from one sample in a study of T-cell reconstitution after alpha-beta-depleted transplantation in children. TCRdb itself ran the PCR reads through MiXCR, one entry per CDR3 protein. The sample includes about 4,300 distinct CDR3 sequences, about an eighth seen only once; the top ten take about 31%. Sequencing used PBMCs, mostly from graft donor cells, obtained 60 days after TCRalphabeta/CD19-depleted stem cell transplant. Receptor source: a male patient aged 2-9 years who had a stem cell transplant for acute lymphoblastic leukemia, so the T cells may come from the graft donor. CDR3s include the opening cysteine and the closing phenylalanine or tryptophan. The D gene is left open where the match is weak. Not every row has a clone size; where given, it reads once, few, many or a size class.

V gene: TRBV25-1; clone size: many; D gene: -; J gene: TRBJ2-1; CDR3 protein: CASSALTYNEQFF; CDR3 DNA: TGTGCCAGCAGTGCCCTGACCTACAATGAGCAGTTCTTC
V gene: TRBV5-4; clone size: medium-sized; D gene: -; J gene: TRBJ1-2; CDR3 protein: CASSADSGYGYTF; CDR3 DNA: TGTGCCAGCAGCGCGGACAGCGGCTATGGCTACACCTTC
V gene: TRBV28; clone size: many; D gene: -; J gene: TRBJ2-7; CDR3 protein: CASSSMLSSSYEQYF; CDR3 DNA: TGTGCCAGCAGTTCAATGCTTTCCAGCTCCTACGAGCAGTACTTC
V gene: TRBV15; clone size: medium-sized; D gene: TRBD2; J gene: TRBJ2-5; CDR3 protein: CATSRAPSGRETQYF; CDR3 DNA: TGTGCCACCAGCAGAGCCCCTAGCGGGAGAGAGACCCAGTACTTC
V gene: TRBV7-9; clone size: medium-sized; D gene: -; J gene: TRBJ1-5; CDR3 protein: CASSPGRGPLPNQPQHF; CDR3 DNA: TGTGCCAGCAGCCCTGGACGGGGACCACTACCAAATCAGCCCCAGCATTTT
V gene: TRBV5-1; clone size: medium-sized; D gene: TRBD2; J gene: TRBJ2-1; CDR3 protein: CASSGVAGNNEQFF; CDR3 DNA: TGCGCCAGCAGTGGGGTAGCGGGGAACAATGAGCAGTTCTTC
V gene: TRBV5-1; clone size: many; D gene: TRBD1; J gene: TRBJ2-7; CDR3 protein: CASSLSGTEPYEQYF; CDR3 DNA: TGCGCCAGCAGTTTGTCCGGGACAGAGCCATACGAGCAGTACTTC
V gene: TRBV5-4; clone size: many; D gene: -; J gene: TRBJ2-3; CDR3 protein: CASSVAEVVSTDTQYF; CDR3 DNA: TGTGCCAGCAGCGTGGCCGAGGTAGTGAGCACAGATACGCAGTATTTT
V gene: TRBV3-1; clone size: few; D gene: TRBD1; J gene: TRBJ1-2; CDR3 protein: CATSQRDRSVGTDGYTF; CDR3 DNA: TGTGCCACCTCCCAACGGGACAGAAGCGTGGGGACCGATGGCTACACCTTC
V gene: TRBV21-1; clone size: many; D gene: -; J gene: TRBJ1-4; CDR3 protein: CASSSLGQGATNEKLFF; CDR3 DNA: TGTGCCAGCAGCTCCCTGGGACAGGGGGCAACTAATGAAAAACTGTTTTTT
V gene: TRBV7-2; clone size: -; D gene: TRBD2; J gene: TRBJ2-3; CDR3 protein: CASNGRTSGRGADTQYF; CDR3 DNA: TGTGCCAGCAACGGTCGGACTAGCGGGAGAGGAGCAGATACGCAGTATTTT
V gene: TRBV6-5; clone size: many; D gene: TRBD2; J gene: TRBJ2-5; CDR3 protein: CASSYAGGWETQYF; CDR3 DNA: TGTGCCAGCAGTTATGCGGGGGGCTGGGAGACCCAGTACTTC
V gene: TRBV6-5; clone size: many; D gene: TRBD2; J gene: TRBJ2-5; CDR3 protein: CASRPGLAGLQETQYF; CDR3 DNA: TGTGCCAGCAGGCCAGGACTAGCGGGGCTCCAAGAGACCCAGTACTTC
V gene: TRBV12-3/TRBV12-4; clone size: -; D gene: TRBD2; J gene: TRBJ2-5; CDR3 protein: CASSLGLAARGETQYF; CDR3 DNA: TGTGCCAGCAGTTTGGGACTAGCGGCCAGGGGGGAGACCCAGTACTTC
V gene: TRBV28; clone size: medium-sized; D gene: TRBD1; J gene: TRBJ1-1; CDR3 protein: CASPPMGQGAVTEAFF; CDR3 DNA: TGTGCCAGCCCTCCTATGGGACAGGGGGCGGTAACTGAAGCTTTCTTT
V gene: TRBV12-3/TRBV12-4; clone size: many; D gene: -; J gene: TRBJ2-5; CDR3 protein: CASSLGLQETQYF; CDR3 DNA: TGTGCCAGCAGTTTAGGGCTCCAAGAGACCCAGTACTTC
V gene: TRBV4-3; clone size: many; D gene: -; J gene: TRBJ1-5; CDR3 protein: CASSQVRGQPQHF; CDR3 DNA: TGCGCCAGCAGCCAAGTTAGGGGACAGCCCCAGCATTTT
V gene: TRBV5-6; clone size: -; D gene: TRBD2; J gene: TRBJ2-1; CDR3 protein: CASSGGLAGDYNEQFF; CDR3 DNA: TGTGCCAGCAGCGGGGGACTAGCGGGGGATTACAATGAGCAGTTCTTC